Shown below are 8 T cell receptor beta chains from a single sample sequenced in a study of untreated major depressive disorder. Study findings and constraints: TRBV05-01 (Vbeta 5.1) usage was higher in CD4+ T cells of depressed patients than controls.

Antigen specificity for these receptors is unknown. Here immunoSEQ multiplex PCR was the method, and the copy in TCRdb shows in-frame clones only, minus some. The sample lists about 25,000 clones; 91% were seen once. The sample comprised CD4+ T cells from PBMCs. All receptors come from a young woman with major depressive disorder.

The chain couples TRBV29-1 to TRBJ2-1; D unclear. The CDR3 extends over 14 amino acids. The V end lost 0 bases, the J end lost 13 bases, and 19 bases lay between the germline ends. CDR1 is SQVTM, CDR2 ANQGSEA, per germline. In nucleotides, the CDR3 is TGCAGCGTTGAAGAACGGAGCCGGGCGCCCCCTCAGTTCTTC. As protein: CSVEERSRAPPQFF.

The chain joins TRBV28 to TRBJ1-5; 8 positions match TRBD1. The CDR3 has 12 residues. The V segment lost 6 bases and the J segment 7 bases; nucleotides outside the gene matches: 2. Germline CDR1 MDHEN, CDR2 SYDVKM. This CDR3 is CASRQGVQPQHF. The CDR3, as DNA: TGTGCCAGCAGACAGGGGGTCCAGCCCCAGCATTTT.

This clone was counted only a few times. The chain links TRBV9 to TRBJ1-2, with 10 bases lining up with TRBD1. After removal of 4 bases from V and 13 bases from J, the junction contained 10 bases not matched to a gene. CDR3 length: 13 amino acids. Germline loops: CDR1 SGDLS, CDR2 YYNGEE. CDR3 amino acids: CASSPTWDRGGTF. CDR3 nucleotides: TGTGCCAGCAGCCCCACCTGGGACAGGGGAGGCACCTTC.

This chain joins TRBV7-2 and TRBJ2-1; 7 positions match TRBD1. CDR1 and CDR2 (germline): SGHTA, FQGNSA. CDR3 length equals 16 residues. V shed 5 bases, J shed 11 bases, and the junction held 18 bases outside the gene matches. CDR3 residues: CASSPPGQTPDRQQFF. CDR3 bases: TGTGCCAGCAGCCCCCCGGGACAGACGCCGGACAGGCAGCAGTTCTTC.

The rearrangement joins TRBV28 to TRBJ1-1, with TRBD1 as a possible D gene (5 bases). Germline CDR1 MDHEN, CDR2 SYDVKM. Trimming shortened V by 4 bases and J by 1 base, and 13 bases separated the two germline ends. The CDR3 is 15 residues long. The CDR3 DNA reads as TGTGCCAGCAGTTCCGGGGGGATCGGGAACACTGAAGCTTTCTTT. It translates to CASSSGGIGNTEAFF.

The gene calls are TRBV6-6 and TRBJ2-1; 7 nucleotides line up with TRBD2. CDR3 length: 15 amino acids. V shed 2 bases and J 10 bases; nucleotides not matched to a gene: 11. The germline V gene has CDR1 MNHNY and CDR2 SVGAGI (reference sequence). CDR3 in amino acids: CASSYGGLPRVEQFF. The CDR3 DNA is TGTGCCAGCAGTTACGGGGGACTACCTCGAGTGGAGCAGTTCTTC.

The chain joins TRBV29-1 to TRBJ2-2; D may be TRBD2 (7 bases). The CDR3 covers 14 residues. Germline-derived CDR1 and CDR2 are SQVTM and ANQGSEA. V was pared by 6 bases and J by 4 bases, with 15 bases between. The CDR3 DNA follows: TGCAGCGTAGTAGGGGGGGAGACCACCGGGGAGCTGTTTTTT. Translating it yields CSVVGGETTGELFF.

The J gene is TRBJ1-5, the V gene TRBV6-5; D is unresolved. Trimming took 0 bases from V and 4 from J, leaving 7 bases between them. The CDR3 runs to 14 residues. The germline CDR1 and CDR2 sequences are MNHEY and SVGAGI. In DNA form, the CDR3 reads TGTGCCAGCAGTTACTCAGGGTTTAATCAGCCCCAGCATTTT. It specifies CASSYSGFNQPQHF.